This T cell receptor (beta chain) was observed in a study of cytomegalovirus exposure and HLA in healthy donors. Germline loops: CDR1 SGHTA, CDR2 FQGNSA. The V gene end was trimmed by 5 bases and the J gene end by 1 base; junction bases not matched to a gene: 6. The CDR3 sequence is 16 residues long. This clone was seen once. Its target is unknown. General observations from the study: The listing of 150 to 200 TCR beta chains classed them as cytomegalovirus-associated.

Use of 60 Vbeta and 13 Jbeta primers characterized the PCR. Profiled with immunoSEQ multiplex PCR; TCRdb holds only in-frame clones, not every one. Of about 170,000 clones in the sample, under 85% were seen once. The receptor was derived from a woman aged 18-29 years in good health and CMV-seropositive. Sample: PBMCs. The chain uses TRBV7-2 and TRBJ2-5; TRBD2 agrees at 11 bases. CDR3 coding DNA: TGTGCCAGCAGCACTGGACTAGCGGGCCCCCAAGAGACCCAGTACTTC. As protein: CASSTGLAGPQETQYF. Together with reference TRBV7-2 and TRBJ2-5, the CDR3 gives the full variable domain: GAGVSQSPSNKVTEKGKDVELRCDPISGHTALYWYRQSLGQGLEFLIYFQGNSAPDKSGLPSDRFSAERTGGSVSTLTIQRTQQEDSAVYLCASSTGLAGPQETQYFGPGTRLLVL.